This record covers a single TCR beta chain. The specificity of this receptor is unknown. Within one base of it there is no much larger clone, and no base qualities were kept. V loses 7 bases of germline sequence and J loses 4 bases, and the interval between the two ends is 19 bases. Taken from the germline V gene (reference sequence), the CDR1 and CDR2 loops are LNHDA and SQIVND. The CDR3 runs 15 amino acids, cysteine and phenylalanine included. Just CDR3 DNA is preserved here, 45 bases in frame from base 1. Each depressed patient was matched pairwise with a non-depressed control on sex, age, current smoking status and body mass index. All participants were of European descent. Controls had no current or lifetime mood disorder and scored 5 or less on the Quick Inventory of Depressive Symptoms-Self Report. Participants were excluded if they had major medical conditions, Axis I/II comorbidities, regular medication or illicit drug use, or weekly alcohol intake above 100 g. Roughly 30 ml of peripheral blood was drawn into EDTA tubes from each participant. Using the BD IMag Human CD4 T Lymphocyte Enrichment Set, CD4+ T cells were purified from thawed PBMCs via magnetic negative selection. Flow cytometry confirmed that the CD4+ enrichment method typically gave around 95% purity. A subgroup of a few case-control pairs, chosen blind to chemokine receptor expression and flow-cytometric repertoire skewing results, underwent TCRbeta sequencing. Every blood sample was taken in the morning at 8:00 a.m., after which PBMCs were separated out using Ficoll-Hypaque gradient centrifugation. Until being assayed, PBMCs were kept in liquid nitrogen after cryopreservation by gradual cooling to -80 degrees C.

This entry comes from a study of untreated major depressive disorder listed by TCRdb under 2018. About the investigation overall: A cross-sectional case-control design was used to compare T cell phenotype and TCR repertoire between antidepressant-free major depressive disorder patients and individually matched non-depressed controls. Sequencing followed up flow-cytometry Vbeta 5.1, Vbeta 11 and Vbeta 22 usage differences observed in the whole cohort. What the study reported, not specific to this receptor: TRBV25-01 and TRBV02-01 usage followed the flow-cytometry pattern but did not reach statistical significance in the sequencing data. In every sequenced subject, the top five TRBV05-01 clones were all identified as private clones. Because of strict matching and exclusion criteria, the study sample was comparatively small, which limits how generalizable the findings are. In CD4+ T cells, sequencing confirmed that depressed patients used TRBV05-01 (Vbeta 5.1) more than controls did, with a one-tailed test giving p = 0.040. For the sequencing comparisons, one-tailed planned tests were applied to only three Vbeta families that had been selected in advance.

The Qiagen DNeasy Blood and Tissue Kit was used to extract total genomic DNA from the purified CD4+ T cells. Amplification and sequencing of the TCRbeta CDR3 region, as defined according to IMGT, were carried out with immunoSEQ immunosequencing protocols. Regarding the original processing steps: Preprocessing of raw sequence data for PCR and sequencing error correction was performed by the immunoSEQ service. The sequence data were loaded into the immunoSEQ Analyzer and then analyzed further using VDJtools v1.0.7. Patient-control differences were tested with the paired Wilcoxon signed-rank test. The source is immuneACCESS, and TCRdb retained only in-frame sequences with V and J called. Part of the clones is not carried over; for the studies checked, unresolved V genes explain less than half of this, and the remainder is unexplained. The V and J calls and clone size are taken from that table; D and trimming were inferred from the DNA. The sample data list 20,000 or so clones, and 87% of these were observed just once. Approximately 5.1% of the sample is held by the ten biggest clonotypes.

The sequence was collected from a woman in her twenties or thirties in good health. The rearranged segments are TRBV19 and TRBJ1-2, and the D gene may be TRBD1, 5 bases matching. The sample consisted of CD4+ T cells from PBMCs. In nucleotides, the sequence is TGTGCCAGTAAGGAGCAGAAAGGGGTGGCCTATGGCTACACCTTC. It translates as CASKEQKGVAYGYTF.